The 21 T cell receptor beta chains below come from one sample, sequenced in a study of blood T cells in healthy people across ages. Next came a second PCR, run for roughly 6 to 11 cycles, which used a sample-barcoded 5' primer along with a J-beta primer mix. TCRdb used MiXCR to reprocess the 5' RACE reads, holding one entry per CDR3 protein. Among roughly 1.5 million distinct CDR3 sequences, 42% were seen once, and the ten largest hold around 4%. The sample taken for sequencing was blood. These receptors all come from a woman under 30 in good health.

The V call is TRBV19, the J call TRBJ2-7; TRBD1 aligns across 7 bases. CDR3 size: 13 residues. Trimming cost V 4 bases and J 6 bases; bases outside gene matches: 6. The germline V gene has CDR1 LNHDA and CDR2 SQIVND (reference sequence). Here the CDR3 DNA reads TGTGCCAGTAGTAATACAGGGGATGGCGAGCAGTACTTC. This sequence encodes CASSNTGDGEQYF.

This clonotype was seen a few times. The rearrangement uses TRBV5-1 and TRBJ2-1, with 7 nucleotides matching TRBD2. Germline V CDR1 and CDR2: SGHRS, YFSETQ. The CDR3 covers 16 residues. J was trimmed by 0 bases and V by 4 bases; bases with no gene match: 7. CDR3: CASSPFWGGSYNEQFF. Here the CDR3 DNA reads TGCGCCAGCAGCCCTTTCTGGGGGGGCTCCTACAATGAGCAGTTCTTC. The entire variable domain, with the rest obtained from reference TRBV5-1 and TRBJ2-1, is as follows: KAGVTQTPRYLIKTRGQQVTLSCSPISGHRSVSWYQQTPGQGLQFLFEYFSETQRNKGNFPGRFSGRQFSNSRSEMNVSTLELGDSALYLCASSPFWGGSYNEQFFGPGTRLTVL.

Many counts were recorded for this clonotype. DNA for the CDR3: TGTGCCACCAGCAGAGATTCCCGTAATGAGCAGTTCTTC. Translating gives CATSRDSRNEQFF. V usage is TRBV15 and J usage is TRBJ2-1; D not certain. From germline, CDR1 is LNHNV and CDR2 YYDKDF (reference sequence). Trimming pared 0 bases from V and 7 bases from J, leaving 7 bases between. CDR3 length: 13 amino acids. The full variable domain, rest sourced from reference TRBV15 and TRBJ2-1, is DAMVIQNPRYQVTQFGKPVTLSCSQTLNHNVMYWYQQKSSQAPKLLFHYYDKDFNNEADTPDNFQSRRPNTSFCFLDIRSPGLGDTAMYLCATSRDSRNEQFFGPGTRLTVL.

The chain carries TRBV20-1 and TRBJ2-3; D may match TRBD1 or TRBD2 (6 bases each). Germline V gives CDR1 DFQATT, CDR2 SNEGSKA (reference sequence). The CDR3 totals 16 residues. The ends were cut back, 3 bases at V and 6 bases at J, with 22 bases in the middle. The CDR3 loop reads CSASFGGARRADTQYF. DNA of the CDR3: TGCAGTGCTAGTTTCGGGGGCGCACGAAGGGCCGATACGCAGTATTTT.

The chain couples TRBV20-1 to TRBJ2-1; perhaps TRBD1 as D (6 bases). Germline V gives CDR1 DFQATT, CDR2 SNEGSKA (reference sequence). Trimming left V 6 bases short and J 5 bases short, with 14 bases between. The CDR3 loop spans 13 amino acids. The CDR3 sequence is CSATDRTDNEQFF. The CDR3 coding sequence is TGCAGTGCCACCGACAGGACTGACAATGAGCAGTTCTTC.

J is TRBJ2-7 and V is TRBV12-3 or TRBV12-4, with TRBD1 matching over 7 bases. With 6 bases clipped from V and 0 bases from J, the junction kept 5 bases outside the gene matches. The CDR3 runs to 14 residues. CDR3 protein: CASRSGQSSYEQYF. The CDR3, as DNA: TGTGCCAGCAGATCGGGACAGAGCTCCTACGAGCAGTACTTC.

V usage is TRBV7-9 and J usage is TRBJ2-3; D is uncertain. Germline V gene sequence: CDR1 SEHNR, CDR2 FQNEAQ (reference sequence). CDR3 length: 16 amino acids. V was pared by 0 bases and J by 0 bases, with 10 bases between. As DNA, the CDR3 is TGTGCCAGCAGCTTAGCTGTGACATCTAGCACAGATACGCAGTATTTT. Translating gives CASSLAVTSSTDTQYF.

The rearrangement uses TRBV5-8 and TRBJ2-1, with 12 nucleotides matching TRBD1. Germline V gene data show CDR1 as SGHTS and CDR2 as YDEGEE. This CDR3 has 14 residues. J lost 12 bases, V lost 2 bases, and 6 bases had no gene match. The CDR3, as DNA: TGTGCCAGCAGCTTTCCGGGACAGGGGGCAAGGCAGTTCTTC. It yields the protein CASSFPGQGARQFF.

This clonotype was recorded at least ten times. The chain combines TRBV7-9 with TRBJ2-3, with D perhaps matching TRBD1 (5 bases). Germline CDR1 is SEHNR and CDR2 is FQNEAQ (reference sequence). This CDR3 has 15 amino acids. V lost 8 bases and J lost 1, with 16 bases in between. The chain's CDR3 is CASLTTVQGTDTQYF. CDR3 bases: TGTGCCAGCTTAACTACGGTACAGGGCACAGATACGCAGTATTTT.

The gene calls are TRBV6-2 or TRBV6-3 and TRBJ2-1; 9 bases align to TRBD2. The CDR3 spans 16 residues. Losses at the gene ends were 0 bases for V and 10 bases for J; bases not matched to a gene: 10. CDR1 is MNHEY, CDR2 SVGEGT, per germline. CDR3 in amino acids: CASSYSGWGGGEEQFF. CDR3 nucleotides: TGTGCCAGCAGTTACTCCGGCTGGGGCGGGGGGGAAGAGCAGTTCTTC.

There are a few counts of this clonotype. V is TRBV12-3 or TRBV12-4 and J is TRBJ1-2; D unclear. Trimming cost V 5 bases and J 4 bases, with 17 bases left between them. This CDR3 has 15 residues. Here the CDR3 reads CASSGFSDGSYGYTF. CDR3 sequence (DNA): TGTGCCAGCAGTGGGTTCTCGGACGGCAGCTATGGCTACACCTTC.

This clonotype was seen a handful of times. This rearrangement joins TRBV7-9 to TRBJ1-4; 7 nucleotides line up with TRBD1. CDR1 and CDR2 from the germline V gene are SEHNR and FQNEAQ (reference sequence). Losses at the gene ends were 4 bases for V and 7 bases for J; bases not matched to a gene: 6. This CDR3 comprises 14 residues. The CDR3 spells CASSSGTVREKLFF. In DNA, the CDR3 is TGTGCCAGCAGCTCTGGGACAGTTCGTGAAAAACTGTTTTTT.

This clonotype showed up just a few times. This chain connects TRBV10-2 to TRBJ2-7, with D possibly being TRBD2 (6 bases). V shed 8 bases and J shed 1 base, with 6 bases lying between them. CDR3 length: 11 amino acids. Germline V gene data show CDR1 as WSHSY and CDR2 as SAAADI. The CDR3 sequence: CASGTSYEQYF. The CDR3 nucleotides are TGCGCCAGCGGGACTTCCTACGAGCAGTACTTC.

The chain carries TRBV20-1 and TRBJ2-5; 11 bases are shared with TRBD2. The end of the DNA fits TRBJ2-7 better, so the J call may be wrong. Germline CDR1 DFQATT, CDR2 SNEGSKA (reference sequence). This CDR3 spans 15 amino acids. CDR3 nucleotides: TGCAGTGCTAGAGATTGGGGGACTAGCGGCTACGAGCAGTACTTC. Amino acids: CSARDWGTSGYEQYF.

This clonotype was counted a single time. A much larger clone is a single base away; this may be a read error. This rearrangement joins TRBV12-3 or TRBV12-4 to TRBJ2-7; D is perhaps TRBD1 (5 bases). This CDR3 spans 14 amino acids. The V end was cut by 5 bases, the J end by 2 bases, with 13 bases between. The chain's CDR3 is CASSVKGFTYEQYF. In DNA form, the CDR3 reads TGTGCCAGCAGTGTAAAGGGGTTCACCTACGAGCAGTACTTC.

The J gene is TRBJ1-2, the V gene TRBV6-1, with 12 bases fitting TRBD1. The trim removed 4 bases at V and 3 bases at J, leaving 3 bases unmatched. The CDR3 has 15 amino acids. The germline gives CDR1 MNHNS, CDR2 SASEGT. CDR3 DNA: TGTGCCAGCAGTGGGGGGACAGGGGGCGACTATGGCTACACCTTC. Translation: CASSGGTGGDYGYTF.

This sequence joins TRBV28 and TRBJ2-3; D unresolved. Trimming pared 2 bases from V and 7 bases from J, leaving 13 bases between. Germline V gene lookup returns CDR1 MDHEN and CDR2 SYDVKM. The CDR3 has 14 residues. The CDR3 nucleotides are TGTGCCAGCAGTTTAAAGACACCTGGAAATACGCAGTATTTT. This sequence encodes CASSLKTPGNTQYF. The full variable domain, its missing parts supplied by reference TRBV28 and TRBJ2-3, is DVKVTQSSRYLVKRTGEKVFLECVQDMDHENMFWYRQDPGLGLRLIYFSYDVKMKEKGDIPEGYSVSREKKERFSLILESASTNQTSMYLCASSLKTPGNTQYFGPGTRLTVL.

This clonotype occurred a few times. The gene calls are TRBV5-4 and TRBJ2-1; a weak D match, TRBD2 (6 bases). In germline, CDR1 is SGHNT, CDR2 YYREEE (reference sequence). This CDR3 has 15 residues. V was shortened by 4 bases and J by 6 bases, with 17 bases between the two germline ends. CDR3 sequence (DNA): TGTGCCAGCAGCCCGTCCTGGGGAGCGGGCAATGAGCAGTTCTTC. This sequence encodes CASSPSWGAGNEQFF.

The rearrangement uses TRBV7-2 and TRBJ2-3; no clear D. Germline V lookup: CDR1 SGHTA, CDR2 FQGNSA. The CDR3 runs to 15 residues. Trimming took off 2 bases at V and 2 bases at J, with 11 bases between the two ends. Here the CDR3 reads CASSLTLAPTDTQYF. The CDR3 nucleotides are TGTGCCAGCAGCTTAACATTGGCGCCCACAGATACGCAGTATTTT.

The chain has TRBV4-1 and TRBJ2-1; D is undetermined. Germline CDR1 and CDR2: MGHRA and YSYEKL. The CDR3 contains 15 residues. Trimming removed 0 bases from V and 0 bases from J, with 6 bases in between. The chain's CDR3 is CASSQDLRSYNEQFF. The DNA of the CDR3 is TGCGCCAGCAGCCAAGACCTACGCTCCTACAATGAGCAGTTCTTC.

Of note for this clonotype: A read error may account for a junction end that differs from germline. The rearrangement uses TRBV7-2 and TRBJ1-4; 9 nucleotides match TRBD1. Per the germline V gene, CDR1 is SGHTA and CDR2 is FQGNSA. This CDR3 is built from 18 residues. Written as DNA, the CDR3 is TGTGCCAGCAGCTACTACACCATAACAGGGGGCAATAGGGGAAAACCGTTTTTT. Translating gives CASSYYTITGGNRGKPFF.